This T cell receptor (beta chain) came from a study of early T cells in non-severe SARS-CoV-2 infection. A single record per CDR3 protein comes from TCRdb applying MiXCR to the 5' RACE reads. The sample has about 60,000 distinct CDR3 sequences, 4.5% to 7% seen once. Trimming at V came to 3 bases and at J to 0 bases, leaving 4 bases not matched to a gene. CDR1 is SGHVS and CDR2 is FNYEAQ in the germline V gene. The CDR3 has 17 amino acids. The sequencing input was whole blood. The V gene is TRBV7-6, the J gene TRBJ2-1; 11 bases match TRBD2. This sequence originates from an adult who was a healthcare worker with PCR-confirmed SARS-CoV-2 infection or an uninfected control (not recorded which). CDR3 in amino acids: CASSLQGTSGSYNEQFF. Here the CDR3 DNA reads TGTGCCAGCAGCTTGCAAGGGACTAGCGGCTCCTACAATGAGCAGTTCTTC.